This T cell receptor (beta chain) was identified in a study of T-cell memory formation after mild COVID-19. Overall study context: Largely, TCR clusters stayed within a single donor. General study results and limits: Several responding clones turned up in pre-infection memory, indicating that cross-reactive memory may have taken part.

V was clipped by 3 bases and J by 11 bases, with 12 bases between them. The CDR3 sequence is 13 residues long. From germline, CDR1 is SGHDT and CDR2 YYEEEE. Concerning this clonotype: Its antigen remains unknown.

TCR alpha and TCR beta cDNA libraries carrying sample barcodes and UMIs were produced by 5'RACE using constant-segment primers. TCRdb fed the 5' RACE reads into MiXCR, producing one record per CDR3 protein. Of over 400,000 distinct CDR3 sequences detected, around a quarter appear once; the ten largest clones hold roughly 14%. The sample taken for sequencing was PBMCs or a T cell subset sorted from them (not recorded which). This clonotype was obtained from an adult woman who had mild COVID-19 (a few samples of this study predate the infection). Cell type and time point are not known. The V and J genes are TRBV5-6 and TRBJ1-6, with D unclear. Here the CDR3 reads CASSWRYRPPLHF. The CDR3 DNA follows: TGTGCCAGCAGCTGGCGTTATCGCCCACCCCTCCACTTT. The entire variable domain, with the rest obtained from reference TRBV5-6 and TRBJ1-6, is as follows: DAGVTQSPTHLIKTRGQQVTLRCSPKSGHDTVSWYQQALGQGPQFIFQYYEEEERQRGNFPDRFSGHQFPNYSSELNVNALLLGDSALYLCASSWRYRPPLHFGNGTRLTVT.